A single sample is the source of the 17 T cell receptor beta chains below, sequenced in a study of blood T cell repertoires in COVID-19. Here immunoSEQ multiplex PCR was the method, and the copy in TCRdb shows in-frame clones only, minus some. The sample shows roughly 40,000 clones, about 83% of them seen only once. Sequenced sample: peripheral blood. The receptors derive from a woman older than 75 with active or convalescent COVID-19.

This chain connects TRBV2 to TRBJ1-5; TRBD1 matches at 8 bases. CDR1 and CDR2 from the germline V gene are SNHLY and FYNNEI. The CDR3 has 13 residues. J gave up 4 bases and V 4 bases, and 0 bases lay outside the gene matches. CDR3 in DNA: TGTGCCAGCAGTGGGACAGGGAATCAGCCCCAGCATTTT. Translated: CASSGTGNQPQHF.

The chain is built from TRBV27 and TRBJ2-7; a weak D match, TRBD2 (6 bases). The germline V gene has CDR1 MNHEY and CDR2 SMNVEV (reference sequence). V lost 1 base and J 0 bases, leaving 19 bases between the germline ends. The CDR3 length is 18 residues. CDR3 sequence (DNA): TGTGCCAGCAGTTTATGGGTTGGTAGCGGAAAAAGCTCCTACGAGCAGTACTTC. Protein sequence: CASSLWVGSGKSSYEQYF.

The V call is TRBV6-5, the J call TRBJ1-1; 7 bases align to TRBD1. The germline V gene encodes CDR1 MNHEY and CDR2 SVGAGI. V lost 6 bases to trimming and J lost 7 bases; unmatched junction nucleotides: 14. This CDR3 has 15 residues. The CDR3 is CASRPNRGEGSEAFF. The CDR3 nucleotides read TGTGCCAGCAGACCCAACAGGGGTGAGGGTAGTGAAGCTTTCTTT.

CDR3: CAIRDRTNEKLFF. The CDR3 DNA reads as TGTGCCATCCGGGACAGGACTAATGAAAAACTGTTTTTT. The chain couples TRBV28 to TRBJ1-4; 8 bases are a match to TRBD1. The junction had 3 bases not matched to a gene; V was cut back by 10 bases and J by 2 bases. The CDR3 runs 13 residues. Germline values: CDR1 MDHEN, CDR2 SYDVKM.

The chain joins TRBV11-3 to TRBJ2-5; D is unresolved. Trimming pared 2 bases from V and 4 bases from J, leaving 5 bases between. Germline-derived CDR1 and CDR2 are SGHNT and YENEEA. The CDR3 contains 12 residues. This CDR3 reads CASSLTGETQYF. Here the CDR3 DNA reads TGTGCCAGCAGCTTAACCGGAGAGACCCAGTACTTC.

The gene calls are TRBV4-2 and TRBJ2-5; no reliable D call. The germline V gene encodes CDR1 LGHNA and CDR2 YNFKEQ. There are 11 residues in the CDR3. V shed 3 bases and J shed 9 bases, with 8 bases lying between them. CDR3 protein: CASSHSRAQYF. For the CDR3, the DNA is TGTGCCAGCAGCCATAGCCGGGCCCAGTACTTC.

The sample holds one count of this clone. This sequence joins TRBV19 and TRBJ2-3; tentatively, D is TRBD1 (6 bases). Germline CDR1 LNHDA, CDR2 SQIVND (reference sequence). CDR3 length: 12 amino acids. V was shortened by 10 bases and J by 6 bases, with 14 bases between the two germline ends. The CDR3 DNA reads as TGTGCCACCGGGACAATGGGGGATACGCAGTATTTT. Amino acid sequence: CATGTMGDTQYF.

The chain couples TRBV3-1 (or the pseudogene TRBV3-2) to TRBJ2-7; a possible D gene is TRBD2 (6 bases). This CDR3 has 13 amino acids. Germline V gene data show CDR1 as LGHDT and CDR2 as YNNKEL (reference sequence). The germline V and J ends were trimmed by 3 bases and 2 bases, with 8 bases remaining between them. The DNA of the CDR3 is TGTGCCAGCAGCCAGCGGGGAACCTACGAGCAGTACTTC. Its protein product is CASSQRGTYEQYF.

V gene TRBV27 combines with J gene TRBJ1-5; 7 nucleotides match TRBD1. The junction had 9 bases not matched to a gene; V was cut back by 5 bases and J by 2 bases. The CDR3 is 16 residues long. Germline CDR1 and CDR2: MNHEY and SMNVEV (reference sequence). CDR3 sequence: CASSGLTGLGNQPQHF. CDR3 DNA: TGTGCCAGCAGTGGACTGACAGGGCTCGGCAATCAGCCCCAGCATTTT.

The CDR3: CASSLVASFSHEQFF. The CDR3, as DNA: TGTGCCAGCAGCTTAGTGGCTAGTTTCAGCCATGAGCAGTTCTTC. This rearrangement joins TRBV7-2 to TRBJ2-1, with D uncertain. Germline assignment: CDR1 SGHTA and CDR2 FQGNSA. The V gene lost 1 base and the J gene lost 8 bases, with 15 bases spanning the gap. CDR3 length: 15 amino acids.

This chain uses TRBV11-2 with TRBJ2-1, with a possible D match to TRBD1 (6 bases). The V and J ends lost 5 bases and 7 bases respectively, with 18 bases between them. The germline V gene has CDR1 SGHAT and CDR2 FQNNGV. This CDR3 comprises 15 residues. DNA of the CDR3: TGTGCCAGCAGCGCACTTCTGGGTCAGGGGAATGAGCAGTTCTTC. Translation gives CASSALLGQGNEQFF.

The chain is built from TRBV5-1 and TRBJ2-7; 8 bases fit TRBD1. CDR1 is SGHRS and CDR2 is YFSETQ in the germline V gene. V lost 4 bases and J lost 5; bases outside the gene matches: 11. CDR3 size: 15 residues. The CDR3 loop reads CASSPRTGLRNEQYF. The CDR3 DNA is TGCGCCAGCAGCCCCCGGACAGGGTTGCGGAACGAGCAGTACTTC.

The rearrangement joins TRBV7-9 to TRBJ2-3; TRBD1 matches 7 bases. The V gene end was trimmed by 5 bases and the J gene end by 5 bases; junction bases not matched to a gene: 7. Germline values: CDR1 SEHNR, CDR2 FQNEAQ (reference sequence). The CDR3 spans 14 residues. The CDR3 DNA follows: TGTGCCAGCAGCCAAACAGGGGCGGGAGATACGCAGTATTTT. This translates into CASSQTGAGDTQYF. The variable domain in full, with the rest retrieved from reference TRBV7-9 and TRBJ2-3, is DTGVSQNPRHKITKRGQNVTFRCDPISEHNRLYWYRQTLGQGPEFLTYFQNEAQLEKSRLLSDRFSAERPKGSFSTLEIQRTEQGDSAMYLCASSQTGAGDTQYFGPGTRLTVL.

This chain joins TRBV27 and TRBJ1-5; 8 bases align to TRBD1. Germline CDR1 MNHEY, CDR2 SMNVEV (reference sequence). This CDR3 region has 15 residues. V dropped 6 bases and J dropped 4; count of bases not matched to a gene: 8. The CDR3 is CASSFQGAGNQPQHF. CDR3 in DNA: TGTGCCAGCAGCTTTCAGGGGGCGGGGAATCAGCCCCAGCATTTT.

The rearrangement uses TRBV20-1 and TRBJ2-4, with TRBD1 identical over 7 bases. The germline V gene has CDR1 DFQATT and CDR2 SNEGSKA (reference sequence). The CDR3 spans 13 residues. Trimming took 3 bases from V and 9 from J; bases not matched to a gene: 8. The CDR3 reads CSASRTGRGIQYF. The CDR3 nucleotides read TGCAGTGCTAGTCGGACAGGAAGGGGCATTCAGTACTTC.

As to this clone: This same CDR3 is encoded by further DNA sequences in the sample. This chain joins TRBV7-2 and TRBJ2-1, with 14 bases fitting TRBD2. CDR3 length equals 15 residues. The ends lost 3 bases at V and 7 bases at J; junction bases unmatched: 2. Germline CDR1 is SGHTA and CDR2 is FQGNSA. The CDR3 is CASSLGLAGVNEQFF. The CDR3 DNA is TGTGCCAGCAGCTTGGGACTAGCGGGAGTGAATGAGCAGTTCTTC.

The genes are TRBV11-3 and TRBJ2-1; TRBD2 matches 13 bases. CDR1 is SGHNT and CDR2 is YENEEA in the germline V gene. This CDR3 has 18 amino acids. The V and J ends lost 5 bases and 4 bases, in that order; junction bases with no gene match: 11. CDR3 nucleotides: TGTGCCAGCAGCCCCGGACTAGCGGGAGTGGGGGTATACAATGAGCAGTTCTTC. This codes for CASSPGLAGVGVYNEQFF.